These 6 T cell receptor beta chains came from one sample sequenced in a study of blood T cell repertoires in COVID-19. TCRdb's copy holds only in-frame clones and misses some; the assay was immunoSEQ multiplex PCR. The sample holds some 25,000 clones, roughly 77% seen once. The specimen was peripheral blood. Receptors originate from an older woman with COVID-19, enrolled during active disease.

There are a few counts of this clone. The V and J genes are TRBV7-9 and TRBJ1-5, with D possibly matching TRBD1 (5 bases). V dropped 3 bases and J dropped 2 bases, with 8 bases sitting between them. The germline gives CDR1 SEHNR, CDR2 FQNEAQ (reference sequence). The CDR3 is 14 residues long. In DNA, the CDR3 is TGTGCCAGCAGCTTGGAAGGGGGCAATCAGCCCCAGCATTTT. It specifies CASSLEGGNQPQHF.

This clone was counted a few times. Here the CDR3 DNA reads TGCGCCAGCAGCTTCGGAGGGAGCGGGGGGGAGACCCAGTACTTC. Protein: CASSFGGSGGETQYF. V is TRBV5-1 and J is TRBJ2-5; 9 nucleotides line up with TRBD2. J gave up 5 bases and V 2 bases, and 7 bases lay outside the gene matches. CDR1 and CDR2 from the germline V gene are SGHRS and YFSETQ. The CDR3 sequence is 15 residues long.

For the CDR3, the DNA is TGTGCCAGCAGTCCAGGGGGCACTGAAGCTTTCTTT. Translation: CASSPGGTEAFF. V usage is TRBV12-3 or TRBV12-4 and J usage is TRBJ1-1; 7 bases are shared with TRBD1. This CDR3 is built from 12 residues. V gave up 5 bases and J gave up 4 bases; unmatched junction bases: 1.

The chain uses TRBV4-1 and TRBJ2-6, with a possible D match to TRBD2 (5 bases). The CDR3 covers 18 residues. The V gene lost 1 base and the J gene lost 0 bases, with 13 bases spanning the gap. Per germline, CDR1 MGHRA and CDR2 YSYEKL. CDR3 in amino acids: CASSQVRGPSSGANVLTF. The CDR3 bases are TGCGCCAGCAGCCAAGTCCGGGGTCCAAGCTCTGGGGCCAACGTCCTGACTTTC.

The chain couples TRBV7-2 to TRBJ1-4; possible D gene TRBD1, 5 bases. The germline CDR1 and CDR2 sequences are SGHTA and FQGNSA. This CDR3 spans 14 amino acids. V was pared by 5 bases and J by 8 bases, with 15 bases between. The CDR3 coding sequence is TGTGCCAGCAGCACCTTGGGGCGTCCAGAAAAACTGTTTTTT. Translation: CASSTLGRPEKLFF.

The chain uses TRBV2 and TRBJ1-3; TRBD1 is a possible D gene (6 bases). Germline V CDR1 and CDR2: SNHLY, FYNNEI. V was shortened by 5 bases and J by 4 bases, with 9 bases between the two germline ends. This CDR3 has 13 residues. CDR3 DNA: TGTGCCAGCAGTCCAGGGGCAGGAAACACCATATATTTT. Protein product: CASSPGAGNTIYF.